The sequence of this T cell receptor beta chain was determined in a study of blood T cell repertoires in COVID-19. TCRdb's table, derived via immunoSEQ multiplex PCR, lists solely in-frame clones and lacks some. The data show under 300,000 clones, 70% to 90% seen once. Germline values: CDR1 MNHEY, CDR2 SMNVEV (reference sequence). Trimming removed 4 bases from V and 3 bases from J, with 14 bases in between. The CDR3 extends over 15 amino acids. The sequencing sample was made of PBMCs or T cells enriched from blood (not recorded which). This receptor was identified in a woman in her fifties or sixties in a cohort exposed to, infected with or recovered from COVID-19 (not recorded which). The chain combines TRBV27 with TRBJ2-3; D might be TRBD2 (6 bases). For the CDR3, the DNA is TGTGCCAGCAGTTGGCAGGCGGGACCAACAGATACGCAGTATTTT. This encodes CASSWQAGPTDTQYF.